This T cell receptor beta chain was sequenced in a study of a mutant IDH1 vaccine in newly diagnosed glioma. At the level of the study: Patients received vaccination from 4-6 weeks after radiotherapy alone, or with temozolomide cycles. Sex distribution of treated patients was roughly 62% male and roughly 38% female; mean age was around 40 years.

Sequenced by immunoSEQ multiplex PCR; TCRdb stores in-frame clones only, minus some. The table records roughly 50,000 clones, about 81% of them present only once. The time point denotes: week 23, last vaccination. It was 300 ug of mutant IDH1 20-mer peptide that made up each vaccine dose, given with topical imiquimod. Note on this clone: Its target is not known.

V gave up 2 bases and J gave up 6 bases; unmatched junction bases: 12. This CDR3 is 18 amino acids long. The germline gives CDR1 MGHDK, CDR2 SYGVNS. This specimen consisted of PBMCs, obtained from a glioma patient whose treatment included an IDH1 peptide vaccine. The clonotype was recovered from a woman aged 35 to 49 with glioma. Some clones in this sample may be carry-over from other donors' samples. The V call is TRBV25-1, the J call TRBJ2-2; 10 bases are shared with TRBD1. Here the CDR3 reads CASSEEPPGQGGAGELFF. The CDR3 region has the DNA TGTGCCAGCAGTGAAGAGCCTCCTGGACAGGGGGGCGCCGGGGAGCTGTTTTTT.